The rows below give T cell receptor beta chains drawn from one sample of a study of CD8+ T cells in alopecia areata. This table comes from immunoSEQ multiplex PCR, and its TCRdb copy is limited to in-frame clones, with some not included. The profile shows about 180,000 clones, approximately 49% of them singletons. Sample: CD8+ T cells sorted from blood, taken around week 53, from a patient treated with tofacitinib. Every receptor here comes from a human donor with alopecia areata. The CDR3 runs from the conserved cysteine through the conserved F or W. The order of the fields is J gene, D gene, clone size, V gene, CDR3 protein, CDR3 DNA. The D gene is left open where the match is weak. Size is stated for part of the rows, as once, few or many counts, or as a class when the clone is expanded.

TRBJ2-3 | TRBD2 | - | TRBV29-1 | CSCGTSGVADTQYF | TGCAGCTGCGGGACTAGCGGGGTAGCAGATACGCAGTATTTT
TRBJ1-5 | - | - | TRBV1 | CTSSQGGTGPNNQPQHF | TGCACCAGCAGCCAAGGTGGGACAGGGCCTAACAATCAGCCCCAGCATTTT
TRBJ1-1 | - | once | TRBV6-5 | CASSSIWEKNTEAFF | TGTGCCAGCAGCTCGATTTGGGAAAAAAACACTGAAGCTTTCTTT
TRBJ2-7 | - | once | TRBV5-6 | CASSLVRNQGAYEQYF | TGTGCCAGCAGCTTGGTTCGGAATCAAGGGGCCTACGAGCAGTACTTC
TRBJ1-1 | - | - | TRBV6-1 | CASSEFITEAFF | TGTGCCAGCAGTGAATTCATCACTGAAGCTTTCTTT
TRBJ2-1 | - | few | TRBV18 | CASSEDYNEQFF | TGTGCCAGCTCAGAAGATTACAATGAGCAGTTCTTC
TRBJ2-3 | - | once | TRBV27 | CATTRVQSPTDTQYF | TGTGCCACCACAAGGGTCCAGTCCCCAACAGATACGCAGTATTTT
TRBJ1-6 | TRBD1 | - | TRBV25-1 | CASQDRGGSPLHF | TGTGCCAGCCAGGACAGGGGAGGTTCACCCCTCCACTTT
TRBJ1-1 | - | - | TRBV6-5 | CASSLQMNTEAFF | TGTGCCAGCAGTTTACAGATGAACACTGAAGCTTTCTTT
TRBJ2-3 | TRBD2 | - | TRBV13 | CASSFRDYYTDTQYF | TGTGCCAGCAGCTTCCGGGACTACTACACAGATACGCAGTATTTT
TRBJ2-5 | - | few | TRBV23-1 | CASPQGGIQETQYF | TGCGCCAGCCCCCAAGGAGGGATACAAGAGACCCAGTACTTC
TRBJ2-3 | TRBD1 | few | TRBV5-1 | CASSPGGRDTQYF | TGCGCCAGCAGTCCAGGGGGCAGAGATACGCAGTATTTT
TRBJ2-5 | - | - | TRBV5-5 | CASSPPAVKYQETQYF | TGTGCCAGCAGCCCCCCAGCGGTCAAGTACCAAGAGACCCAGTACTTC
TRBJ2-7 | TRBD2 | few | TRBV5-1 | CASSFSASGGEQYF | TGCGCCAGCAGCTTTTCGGCTAGCGGGGGAGAGCAGTACTTC
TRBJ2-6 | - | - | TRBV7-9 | CASEWGAGANVLTF | TGTGCCAGCGAATGGGGTGCTGGGGCCAACGTCCTGACTTTC
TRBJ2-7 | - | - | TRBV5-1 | CASSPSDTHEQYF | TGCGCCAGCAGCCCCTCGGACACTCACGAGCAGTACTTC
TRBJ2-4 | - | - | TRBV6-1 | CASTETGIGIQYF | TGTGCCAGCACCGAGACGGGGATCGGCATTCAGTACTTC
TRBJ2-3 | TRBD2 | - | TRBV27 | CASSPGLAGGNTDTQYF | TGTGCCAGCAGTCCTGGACTAGCGGGGGGGAACACAGATACGCAGTATTTT
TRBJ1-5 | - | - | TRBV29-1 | CSVRTDFNQPQHF | TGCAGCGTTCGGACCGACTTCAATCAGCCCCAGCATTTT
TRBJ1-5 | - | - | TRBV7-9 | CASSIGGGLQHF | TGTGCCAGCAGCATTGGGGGCGGACTCCAGCATTTT